Sequencing of this TCR beta chain was carried out in a study of blood T cells in healthy people across ages (dated by TCRdb to the mid-2010s). Study-level background: Template switching captured roughly one uniquely barcoded TCR beta cDNA molecule per two T cells in model experiments. The study measured age-related changes in TCR beta repertoire diversity using deep sequencing normalized with unique cDNA molecular identifiers. Four age groups were formed from the donors: young (average about 17 years), middle-aged (approximately 39), aged (approximately 60) and long-lived (about 80). Donors of different ages were randomly distributed across sequencing lanes to avoid experimental bias. Using the same blood draw, the study looked at two additional independent replicas of 1 million unique cDNA reads for two donors, one aged 18 to 30 and the other aged 80 or older. The full study reports these points: A strong correlation was found between observed TCR beta diversity and the percentage of naive T cells measured by flow cytometry. Estimates of total diversity from one million sequenced T cells were regarded as lower bounds and underestimates. The long-lived group showed more naive CD4+ T cells, fewer expanded clones and increased TCR diversity than the aged group, suggesting age selection. Because donor CMV infection status was unknown, age-related changes in expanded clonotypes were potentially confounded. As age increased, observed TCR beta diversity per million T cells dropped in a roughly linear way, and a significant reduction was already evident by age 40. Bulk unsorted PBMC profiling prevented conclusive comparison of naive and antigen-experienced compartments.

Systemically healthy Caucasian individuals from Russia, approximately 39 in total and aged roughly 6 to 100 years, were included as donors. Ten milliliters of peripheral blood were drawn from each donor into EDTA-treated Vacutainer tubes. PBMCs were isolated by Ficoll-Paque density-gradient centrifugation, with at least 7 million obtained per sample. Trizol reagent was used to extract total RNA from the PBMCs, yielding at least 5 micrograms per sample. The percentages of naive CD45RAhigh/CD27high T cells were determined by flow cytometry on a PBMC aliquot from every donor. A note on this clonotype: Its antigen is currently not known. Base-call qualities are not available, and no considerably larger clone is one nucleotide away.

Preparation of the library involved 5' RACE. Sequencing used an Illumina HiSeq 2500. A second PCR of 7 to 11 cycles was run with a J-beta primer mix and a sample-barcoded 5' primer. A unique molecular identifier was introduced onto each TCR beta cDNA molecule by a template-switch 5' adaptor carrying 12 random nucleotides. Each sample yielded at least 3 million CDR3-containing paired-end reads. The Mint cDNA synthesis kit, primed by a TRBC-specific oligonucleotide, was used to synthesize first-strand cDNA from all RNA. After uracil-DNA glycosylase treatment, a first 18-cycle PCR used universal primers M1SS and BC2_uni_R on all cDNA. Turning to the authors' computational methods: Each sample was normalized by randomly selecting 1 million high-quality reads, each carrying a distinct molecular identifier. Reads with shared molecular identifiers were discarded instead of being binned into consensus sequences. MiTCR, set to a Q25 quality threshold and the strictest error-elimination algorithm, was used for CDR3 identification, clonotype clustering and error correction. Lower-bound total TCR beta diversity was estimated with a nonparametric unseen species model using Euler transformation. The raw public reads went through TCRdb reprocessing: fastp at Q25, MiXCR clone calling, in-frame beta chains kept. Every entry covers one CDR3 protein and lists the most common genes and DNA from its rows. TCRdb, rather than the study authors, made the V and J calls. For this sample the table gives more than 800,000 distinct CDR3 sequences, of which 45% were detected only once. Approximately 20% of the sample belongs to the ten largest clones.

The CDR3 has 13 amino acids, counting the end cysteine and phenylalanine. Just CDR3 DNA is preserved here, 39 bases in frame from base 1. The germline V gene encodes CDR1 MDHEN and CDR2 SYDVKM. The chain is made from TRBV28 and TRBJ2-5, with TRBD1 as a weak D call on 5 bases. The better agreement between TRBJ2-7 and the DNA end casts doubt on the J call. The TCR was taken from a woman aged 55-75 years in good health. Sequencing was carried out using blood. The CDR3 protein: CASTYRISYEQYF. The nucleotide sequence is given as TGTGCCAGCACCTACAGGATCTCCTACGAGCAGTACTTC.